The 26 T cell receptor beta chains listed next were all sequenced from one sample in a study of OX40 agonist ivuxolimab in advanced cancers. The table came from immunoSEQ multiplex PCR; TCRdb's copy has only in-frame clones and leaves some out. This sample has 30,000 to 45,000 clones, with roughly three quarters found just once. The sequenced sample was CD4+ or CD8+ T cells sorted from blood, obtained in a trial of the OX40 agonist ivuxolimab. These receptors all come from an adult with an advanced solid tumor such as melanoma, head and neck, liver or kidney cancer.

V usage is TRBV11-2 and J usage is TRBJ2-3; 9 bases align to TRBD1. Per the germline V gene, CDR1 is SGHAT and CDR2 is FQNNGV. This CDR3 spans 15 amino acids. Trimming at V came to 4 bases and at J to 9 bases, leaving 11 bases not matched to a gene. CDR3 loop: CASSSVPGQGSTQYF. The CDR3 bases are TGTGCCAGCAGCTCCGTCCCGGGACAGGGTTCAACGCAGTATTTT.

This chain joins TRBV27 and TRBJ1-1; D gene unclear. Germline CDR1 MNHEY, CDR2 SMNVEV (reference sequence). V shed 4 bases and J shed 4 bases, with 13 bases lying between them. The CDR3 is 14 residues long. The DNA of the CDR3 is TGTGCCAGCAGTTGGGTCCCAGGAAGCACTGAAGCTTTCTTT. Protein product: CASSWVPGSTEAFF.

V is TRBV19 and J is TRBJ1-1; D is unresolved. V gave up 3 bases and J gave up 1 base, with 6 bases separating them. Per germline, CDR1 LNHDA and CDR2 SQIVND (reference sequence). The CDR3 length is 13 residues. The CDR3 protein is CASSIIGNTEAFF. Here the CDR3 DNA reads TGTGCCAGTAGTATCATAGGGAACACTGAAGCTTTCTTT. Using reference TRBV19 and TRBJ1-1 for the parts outside the CDR3, the full variable domain is DGGITQSPKYLFRKEGQNVTLSCEQNLNHDAMYWYRQDPGQGLRLIYYSQIVNDFQKGDIAEGYSVSREKKESFPLTVTSAQKNPTAFYLCASSIIGNTEAFFGQGTRLTVV.

This clone was seen a handful of times. J is TRBJ1-1 and V is TRBV20-1, with unresolved D. The CDR3 consists of 11 residues. CDR1 is DFQATT, CDR2 SNEGSKA, per germline (reference sequence). With 4 bases removed from V and 5 bases from J, the gap between germline ends came to 8 bases. The CDR3 here is CSAKSWTEAFF. As DNA, the CDR3 is TGCAGTGCTAAGTCGTGGACTGAAGCTTTCTTT.

The V and J genes are TRBV19 and TRBJ1-1; D is uncertain. Trimming removed 6 bases at V and 1 base at J, with 12 bases between. The CDR3 length is 14 residues. Germline CDR1 LNHDA, CDR2 SQIVND (reference sequence). The CDR3 protein is CASSPTVKNTEAFF. CDR3 sequence (DNA): TGTGCCAGTAGCCCCACGGTAAAGAACACTGAAGCTTTCTTT.

This sequence joins TRBV6-4 and TRBJ1-3; no definite D call. This CDR3 has 15 residues. Trimming shortened V by 6 bases and J by 0 bases, and 12 bases separated the two germline ends. Germline V lookup: CDR1 MRHNA, CDR2 SNTAGT. This CDR3 reads CASSVGKDSGNTIYF. The CDR3 DNA reads TGTGCCAGCAGCGTCGGGAAGGACTCTGGAAACACCATATATTTT.

The rearrangement joins TRBV5-1 to TRBJ2-7, with TRBD1 as a possible D gene (5 bases). Per the germline V gene, CDR1 is SGHRS and CDR2 is YFSETQ. The length of the CDR3 is 13 residues. Trimming removed 1 base from V and 3 bases from J, with 8 bases in between. CDR3 sequence: CASSLSRDYEQYF. Written as DNA, the CDR3 is TGCGCCAGCAGCTTGTCCAGGGACTACGAGCAGTACTTC.

The chain employs TRBV7-9 and TRBJ2-1; no reliable D call. Germline CDR1 SEHNR, CDR2 FQNEAQ (reference sequence). Between the trimmed V and J ends, which lost 2 bases and 3 bases, there was a span of 5 bases. The CDR3 is 13 amino acids. The CDR3 sequence: CASSLLNYNEQFF. CDR3 nucleotides: TGTGCCAGCAGCTTATTAAACTACAATGAGCAGTTCTTC.

A note on this clone: Distinct nucleotide sequences in the sample also encode this CDR3. This CDR3 is CASSVGGGRNQPQHF. In DNA, the CDR3 is TGTGCCAGCAGCGTAGGTGGGGGTCGGAATCAGCCCCAGCATTTT. V usage is TRBV9 and J usage is TRBJ1-5, with a possible D match to TRBD1 (5 bases). CDR3 size: 15 residues. The V and J ends lost 0 bases and 4 bases respectively, with 11 bases between them. Germline CDR1 SGDLS, CDR2 YYNGEE.

The rearrangement joins TRBV6-1 to TRBJ1-2, with D perhaps TRBD1 (5 bases). CDR1 is MNHNS, CDR2 SASEGT, per germline. The V end lost 2 bases, the J end lost 3 bases, and 10 bases lay between the germline ends. The CDR3 extends over 14 amino acids. The CDR3 loop is CASSETWDDYGYTF. Written as DNA, the CDR3 is TGTGCCAGCAGTGAAACCTGGGACGACTATGGCTACACCTTC.

Here the CDR3 DNA reads TGTGCCTGGCTAGCGGGGGGGCGGAATGAGCAGTTCTTC. Translation gives CAWLAGGRNEQFF. This chain joins TRBV30 and TRBJ2-1; TRBD2 matches at 12 bases. V trimming: 5 bases; J trimming: 7 bases; junction bases outside the gene matches: 3. CDR3 size: 13 residues. CDR1 GTSNPN and CDR2 SVGIG come from the germline V gene (reference sequence). The variable domain in full, completed from reference TRBV30 and TRBJ2-1, reads SQTIHQWPATLVQPVGSPLSLECTVEGTSNPNLYWYRQAAGRGLQLLFYSVGIGQISSEVPQNLSASRPQDRQFILSSKKLLLSDSGFYLCAWLAGGRNEQFFGPGTRLTVL.

V usage is TRBV13 and J usage is TRBJ1-1; 9 bases match TRBD1. CDR1 and CDR2 from the germline V gene are PRHDT and FYEKMQ (reference sequence). The CDR3 runs 15 residues. V shed 1 base, J shed 1 base, and the junction held 1 base outside the gene matches. The CDR3 sequence: CASSLAQGANTEAFF. In nucleotides, the CDR3 is TGTGCCAGCAGCTTAGCACAGGGGGCGAACACTGAAGCTTTCTTT. The full variable domain, completed using reference TRBV13 and TRBJ1-1, is AAGVIQSPRHLIKEKRETATLKCYPIPRHDTVYWYQQGPGQDPQFLISFYEKMQSDKGSIPDRFSAQQFSDYHSELNMSSLELGDSALYFCASSLAQGANTEAFFGQGTRLTVV.

J is TRBJ2-2 and V is TRBV13, with 9 positions matching TRBD1. Per germline, CDR1 PRHDT and CDR2 FYEKMQ (reference sequence). The CDR3 sequence is 17 residues long. With 5 bases clipped from V and 6 bases from J, the junction kept 13 bases outside the gene matches. The CDR3 sequence: CASSQLGTGSIPGELFF. The DNA of the CDR3 is TGTGCCAGCAGCCAACTCGGGACAGGGTCGATCCCCGGGGAGCTGTTTTTT.

V and J are TRBV5-4 and TRBJ2-6; D is uncertain. Trimming pared 1 base from V and 0 bases from J, leaving 14 bases between. This CDR3 has 18 amino acids. The germline gives CDR1 SGHNT, CDR2 YYREEE (reference sequence). The CDR3 sequence is CASSLLVTAYSGANVLTF. CDR3 nucleotides: TGTGCCAGCAGCTTGTTAGTAACAGCCTACTCTGGGGCCAACGTCCTGACTTTC.

This clone was detected once. The V and J genes are TRBV5-4 and TRBJ2-6, with D unclear. CDR1 and CDR2 from the germline V gene are SGHNT and YYREEE (reference sequence). The CDR3 is 13 residues long. Deletions cut 3 bases from V and 2 bases from J, with 3 bases between. In nucleotides, the CDR3 is TGTGCCAGCAGCTCCCCTGGGGCCAACGTCCTGACTTTC. It yields the protein CASSSPGANVLTF.

About this clone itself: Other DNA sequences of this sample code for an identical CDR3. The chain's CDR3 is CASSPGQVYGYTF. CDR3 coding DNA: TGTGCCAGCAGCCCCGGACAGGTCTATGGCTACACCTTC. The chain has TRBV6-1 and TRBJ1-2; 7 bases agree with TRBD1. Germline V gives CDR1 MNHNS, CDR2 SASEGT. This CDR3 has 13 residues. V lost 6 bases to trimming and J lost 4 bases; unmatched junction nucleotides: 5.

This clone showed up just once. This chain connects TRBV30 to TRBJ1-2; no clear D. Germline CDR1 and CDR2: GTSNPN and SVGIG (reference sequence). The CDR3 has 12 residues. With 5 bases removed from V and 1 base from J, the gap between germline ends came to 8 bases. The CDR3: CAWSQINYGYTF. CDR3 sequence (DNA): TGTGCCTGGTCACAGATTAACTATGGCTACACCTTC.

DNA for the CDR3: TGCGCCAGCAGTGATGGTTCGACACCCTCCTACAATGAGCAGTTCTTC. This encodes CASSDGSTPSYNEQFF. The chain recombines TRBV10-1 with TRBJ2-1; no definite D call. Germline V gene data show CDR1 as WNHNN and CDR2 as SYGVQD (reference sequence). V lost 3 bases, J lost 0 bases, and 12 bases lay in between. The CDR3 consists of 16 residues.

V usage is TRBV29-1 and J usage is TRBJ1-2; 8 nucleotides agree with TRBD1. CDR1 and CDR2 from the germline V gene are SQVTM and ANQGSEA. The junction had 7 bases not matched to a gene; V was cut back by 6 bases and J by 4 bases. The CDR3 is made up of 13 amino acids. CDR3 DNA sequence: TGCAGCGTCCCCGACAGGGGTTCCTATGGCTACACCTTC. Translated, it gives CSVPDRGSYGYTF.

The chain joins TRBV9 to TRBJ2-7, with 12 bases matching TRBD2. V was clipped by 4 bases and J by 0 bases; unmatched bases: 5. The CDR3 is 16 amino acids. Per the germline V gene, CDR1 is SGDLS and CDR2 is YYNGEE. DNA of the CDR3: TGTGCCAGCAGCCCTGGGACTAGCGGGCCCTCCTACGAGCAGTACTTC. Translating gives CASSPGTSGPSYEQYF. Variable domain in full (rest from reference TRBV9 and TRBJ2-7): DSGVTQTPKHLITATGQRVTLRCSPRSGDLSVYWYQQSLDQGLQFLIQYYNGEERAKGNILERFSAQQFPDLHSELNLSSLELGDSALYFCASSPGTSGPSYEQYFGPGTRLTVT.

The chain joins TRBV9 to TRBJ2-1; TRBD2 might be the D (7 bases). V lost 1 base and J 4 bases, leaving 12 bases between the germline ends. The CDR3 length is 15 residues. Germline values: CDR1 SGDLS, CDR2 YYNGEE. The CDR3 is CASSVSRGAYNEQFF. The CDR3 DNA is TGTGCCAGCAGCGTAAGCCGGGGGGCATACAATGAGCAGTTCTTC.

The rearrangement uses TRBV5-1 and TRBJ1-1; 9 bases are shared with TRBD1. The CDR3 sequence is 15 residues long. The germline CDR1 and CDR2 sequences are SGHRS and YFSETQ. With 3 bases clipped from V and 1 base from J, the junction kept 4 bases outside the gene matches. The CDR3 coding sequence is TGCGCCAGCAGCTGGGGACAGGGTTGGAACACTGAAGCTTTCTTT. Protein: CASSWGQGWNTEAFF.

This chain joins TRBV6-5 and TRBJ1-3; D gene ambiguous. The germline V gene encodes CDR1 MNHEY and CDR2 SVGAGI. The CDR3 spans 13 residues. V was cut by 7 bases and J by 4 bases, with 11 bases left in between. As DNA, the CDR3 is TGTGCCAGCACCCCGTCCGCGGGAAACACCATATATTTT. The encoded protein is CASTPSAGNTIYF.

The J gene is TRBJ1-6, the V gene TRBV6-5; tentatively, D is TRBD1 (5 bases). Germline V gene lookup returns CDR1 MNHEY and CDR2 SVGAGI. Between the trimmed V and J ends, which lost 0 bases and 7 bases, there was a span of 13 bases. This CDR3 region has 16 residues. CDR3 DNA sequence: TGTGCCAGCAGTTACTCCGGTGGGACGGGGAATTCACCCCTCCACTTT. It is translated as CASSYSGGTGNSPLHF.

V is TRBV2 and J is TRBJ2-5; 11 bases are a match to TRBD1. V lost 6 bases and J lost 5; bases outside the gene matches: 2. The CDR3 runs 13 residues. Germline CDR1 SNHLY, CDR2 FYNNEI. Here the CDR3 DNA reads TGTGCCAGCAGCGGGACAGGGGGGGAGACCCAGTACTTC. This gives the protein CASSGTGGETQYF.

The chain has TRBV5-1 and TRBJ1-1; D is unresolved. This CDR3 spans 13 amino acids. The V gene lost 1 base and the J gene lost 8 bases, with 12 bases spanning the gap. The germline V gene encodes CDR1 SGHRS and CDR2 YFSETQ. The CDR3 protein is CASSLQEGREAFF. Here the CDR3 DNA reads TGCGCCAGCAGCTTGCAGGAGGGCCGGGAAGCTTTCTTT. Full variable domain (outside the CDR3, taken from reference TRBV5-1 and TRBJ1-1): KAGVTQTPRYLIKTRGQQVTLSCSPISGHRSVSWYQQTPGQGLQFLFEYFSETQRNKGNFPGRFSGRQFSNSRSEMNVSTLELGDSALYLCASSLQEGREAFFGQGTRLTVV.